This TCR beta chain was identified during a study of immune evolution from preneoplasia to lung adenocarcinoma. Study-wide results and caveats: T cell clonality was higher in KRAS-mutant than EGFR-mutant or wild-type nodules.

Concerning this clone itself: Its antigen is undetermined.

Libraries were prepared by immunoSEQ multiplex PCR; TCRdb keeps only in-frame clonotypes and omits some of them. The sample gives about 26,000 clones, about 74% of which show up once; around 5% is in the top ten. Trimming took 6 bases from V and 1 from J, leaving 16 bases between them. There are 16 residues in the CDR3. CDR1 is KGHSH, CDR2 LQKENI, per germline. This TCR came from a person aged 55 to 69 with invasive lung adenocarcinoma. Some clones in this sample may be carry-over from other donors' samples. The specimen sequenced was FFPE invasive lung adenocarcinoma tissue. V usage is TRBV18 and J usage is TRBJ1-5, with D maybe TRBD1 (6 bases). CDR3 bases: TGTGCCAGCTCTCCCTCTCCACAGGGAAGCAATCAGCCCCAGCATTTT. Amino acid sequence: CASSPSPQGSNQPQHF.